This T cell receptor beta chain was sequenced in a study of cytomegalovirus exposure and HLA in healthy donors. Germline CDR1 is SGHAT and CDR2 is FQNNGV. This CDR3 is built from 15 residues. Trimming removed 4 bases at V and 7 bases at J, with 16 bases between. 13 Jbeta primers and 60 Vbeta primers were used for the PCR. The table came from immunoSEQ multiplex PCR; TCRdb's copy has only in-frame clones and leaves some out. Among approximately 190,000 clones listed, approximately 87% were seen once. Study-wide results and limits: TCR beta sequences reportedly predicted the HLA-A and HLA-B alleles of most subjects accurately.

As concerns this clone: Its specificity is not known.

The genes are TRBV11-2 and TRBJ2-2; the D gene is possibly TRBD1 (6 bases). The sequenced material came from PBMCs. The clonotype comes from a man aged 30-40 years in good health and CMV-seronegative. This CDR3 reads CASSSPQGLGGELFF. The DNA of the CDR3 is TGTGCCAGCAGCTCGCCTCAGGGGTTGGGCGGGGAGCTGTTTTTT.